A single sample is the source of the 10 T cell receptor beta chains below, sequenced in a study of blood T cell repertoires in COVID-19. Generated by immunoSEQ multiplex PCR, the TCRdb table keeps only in-frame clones and is missing some. The sample records over 250,000 clones, around nine tenths being singletons. Sequencing was performed on peripheral blood. These receptors all stem from a man in his fifties or sixties with acute or convalescent COVID-19.

V gene TRBV9 combines with J gene TRBJ1-6, with 9 nucleotides matching TRBD1. CDR1 is SGDLS and CDR2 is YYNGEE in the germline V gene. Trimming removed 7 bases from V and 11 bases from J; junction bases left unmatched: 7. The CDR3 has 13 amino acids. The CDR3 is CASEGTGNPPLHF. The CDR3 region has the DNA TGTGCCAGCGAAGGGACAGGGAATCCACCCCTCCACTTT.

The rearrangement joins TRBV10-1 to TRBJ2-1; D is ambiguous. V lost 2 bases and J 2 bases, leaving 4 bases between the germline ends. From germline, CDR1 is WNHNN and CDR2 SYGVQD (reference sequence). The CDR3 is made up of 13 amino acids. CDR3 DNA sequence: TGCGCCAGCAGTGAGCAAACCTACAATGAGCAGTTCTTC. Its protein is CASSEQTYNEQFF.

CDR3 residues: CAISETPETGELFF. As DNA, the CDR3 is TGTGCCATCAGTGAGACCCCGGAGACCGGGGAGCTGTTTTTT. This chain joins TRBV10-3 and TRBJ2-2, with D unresolved. CDR1 is ENHRY, CDR2 SYGVKD, per germline. V lost 2 bases and J lost 5, with 9 bases in between. The CDR3 contains 14 residues.

The chain carries TRBV9 and TRBJ2-3; D may be TRBD1 (5 bases). The CDR3 is 16 amino acids. Trimming removed 0 bases at V and 1 base at J, with 12 bases between. Germline CDR1 is SGDLS and CDR2 is YYNGEE. The CDR3 region has the DNA TGTGCCAGCAGCGTAGGAGTAGGGGCTCGCACAGATACGCAGTATTTT. Its translation: CASSVGVGARTDTQYF. Based on the CDR3 plus reference TRBV9 and TRBJ2-3, the full variable domain is DSGVTQTPKHLITATGQRVTLRCSPRSGDLSVYWYQQSLDQGLQFLIQYYNGEERAKGNILERFSAQQFPDLHSELNLSSLELGDSALYFCASSVGVGARTDTQYFGPGTRLTVL.

This chain joins TRBV6-4 and TRBJ2-3; unclear D gene. The V gene's germline CDR1 is MRHNA and CDR2 SNTAGT. CDR3 length: 15 residues. Trimming shortened V by 7 bases and J by 2 bases, and 16 bases separated the two germline ends. The CDR3 spells CASTHGQTHTDTQYF. The CDR3 bases are TGTGCCAGCACGCATGGCCAAACCCACACAGATACGCAGTATTTT.

As for this clone: This specimen includes other DNA sequences encoding the same CDR3. The chain combines TRBV5-5 with TRBJ1-5; D unclear. Germline CDR1 reads SGHKS; CDR2 reads YYEKEE (reference sequence). Trimming removed 0 bases from V and 7 bases from J, with 11 bases in between. CDR3 size: 14 residues. CDR3 coding DNA: TGTGCCAGCAGCTTGGCCCCGCCGGGACAGCCCCAGCATTTT. Its protein product is CASSLAPPGQPQHF.

The V gene is TRBV9, the J gene TRBJ2-3, with a weak D call TRBD1 (5 bases). Germline CDR1 is SGDLS and CDR2 is YYNGEE. V was clipped by 3 bases and J by 2 bases, with 10 bases between them. This CDR3 contains 14 residues. The CDR3 loop is CASSARTNTDTQYF. The CDR3 DNA sequence: TGTGCCAGCAGCGCCCGGACAAACACAGATACGCAGTATTTT.

V and J are TRBV11-1 and TRBJ2-1; 7 bases agree with TRBD2. Per germline, CDR1 SGHAT and CDR2 FQDESV (reference sequence). V shed 1 base and J 5 bases; nucleotides not matched to a gene: 5. The CDR3 consists of 15 residues. CDR3 residues: CASSLVSGRNNEQFF. CDR3 sequence (DNA): TGTGCCAGCAGCTTAGTCTCCGGGAGGAACAATGAGCAGTTCTTC.

V is TRBV9 and J is TRBJ1-5; perhaps TRBD1 as D (5 bases). The CDR3 contains 15 residues. Looked up from germline, CDR1 is SGDLS and CDR2 is YYNGEE. V was pared by 0 bases and J by 7 bases, with 14 bases between. The CDR3 region has the DNA TGTGCCAGCAGCGTAGATAGTCAGGGAGGGCAGCCCCAGCATTTT. Residues: CASSVDSQGGQPQHF.

This CDR3 reads CASSLGGYSNQPQHF. CDR3 nucleotide sequence: TGTGCCAGCAGTTTAGGCGGTTATAGCAATCAGCCCCAGCATTTT. This chain links TRBV27 with TRBJ1-5; no firm D call. CDR1 and CDR2 (germline): MNHEY, SMNVEV (reference sequence). Trimming removed 2 bases at V and 0 bases at J, with 8 bases between. CDR3 length: 15 residues.